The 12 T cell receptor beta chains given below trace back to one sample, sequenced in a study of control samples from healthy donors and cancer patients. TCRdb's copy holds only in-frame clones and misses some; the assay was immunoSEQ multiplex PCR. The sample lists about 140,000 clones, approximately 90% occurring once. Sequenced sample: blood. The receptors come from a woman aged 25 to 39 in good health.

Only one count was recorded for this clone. As DNA, the CDR3 is TGCGCCAGCAGCCTAGACGGACAGGGCTTTGGCTACACCTTC. Amino acids: CASSLDGQGFGYTF. V gene TRBV4-1 combines with J gene TRBJ1-2; TRBD1 agrees at 8 bases. The junction had 8 bases not matched to a gene; V was cut back by 4 bases and J by 7 bases. CDR3 size: 14 residues. Germline V gene sequence: CDR1 MGHRA, CDR2 YSYEKL.

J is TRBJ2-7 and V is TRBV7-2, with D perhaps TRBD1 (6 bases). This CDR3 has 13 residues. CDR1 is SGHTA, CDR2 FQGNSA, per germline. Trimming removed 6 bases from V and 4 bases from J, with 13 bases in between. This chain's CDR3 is CASSTGPGYEQYF. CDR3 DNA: TGTGCCAGCAGTACAGGGCCTGGATACGAGCAGTACTTC.

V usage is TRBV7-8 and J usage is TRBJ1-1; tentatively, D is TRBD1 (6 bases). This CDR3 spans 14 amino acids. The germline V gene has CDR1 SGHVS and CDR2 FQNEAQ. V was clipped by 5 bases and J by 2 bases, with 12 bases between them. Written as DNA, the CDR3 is TGTGCCAGCAGCCCCGGACAGTATAACACTGAAGCTTTCTTT. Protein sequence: CASSPGQYNTEAFF.

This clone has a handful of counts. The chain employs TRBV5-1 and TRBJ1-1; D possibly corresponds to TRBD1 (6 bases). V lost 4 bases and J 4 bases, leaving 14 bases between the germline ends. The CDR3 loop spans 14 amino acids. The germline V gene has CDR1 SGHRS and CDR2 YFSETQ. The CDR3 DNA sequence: TGCGCCAGCAGCCCCTGGACAGCGGGCACTGAAGCTTTCTTT. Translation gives CASSPWTAGTEAFF.

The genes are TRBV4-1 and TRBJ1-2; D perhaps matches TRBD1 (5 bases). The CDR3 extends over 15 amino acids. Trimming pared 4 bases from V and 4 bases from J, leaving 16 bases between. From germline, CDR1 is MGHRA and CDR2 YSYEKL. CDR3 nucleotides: TGCGCCAGCAGCCTAAACCCCGGGACGGTCTATGGCTACACCTTC. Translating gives CASSLNPGTVYGYTF.

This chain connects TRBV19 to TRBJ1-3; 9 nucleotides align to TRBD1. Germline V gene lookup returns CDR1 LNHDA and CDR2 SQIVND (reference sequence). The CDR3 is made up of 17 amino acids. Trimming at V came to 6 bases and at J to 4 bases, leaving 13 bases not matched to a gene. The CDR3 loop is CASRPATGGAKGNTIYF. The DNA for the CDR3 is TGTGCCAGTAGACCCGCTACAGGGGGCGCGAAAGGAAACACCATATATTTT.

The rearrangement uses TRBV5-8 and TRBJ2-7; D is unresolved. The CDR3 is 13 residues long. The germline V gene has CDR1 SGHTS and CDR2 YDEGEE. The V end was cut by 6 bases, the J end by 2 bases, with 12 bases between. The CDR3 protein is CASIKQQTYEQYF. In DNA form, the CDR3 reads TGTGCCAGCATTAAGCAGCAGACCTACGAGCAGTACTTC.

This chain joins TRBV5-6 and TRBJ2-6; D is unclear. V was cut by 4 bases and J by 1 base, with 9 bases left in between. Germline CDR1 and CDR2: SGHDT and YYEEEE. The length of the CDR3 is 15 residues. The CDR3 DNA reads TGTGCCAGCAGCACCGCTGATTCTGGGGCCAACGTCCTGACTTTC. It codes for CASSTADSGANVLTF.

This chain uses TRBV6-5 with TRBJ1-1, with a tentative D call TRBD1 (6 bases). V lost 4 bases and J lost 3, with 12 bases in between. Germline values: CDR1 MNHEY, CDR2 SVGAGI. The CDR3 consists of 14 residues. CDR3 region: CASSFSGTHTEAFF. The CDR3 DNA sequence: TGTGCCAGCAGTTTCTCCGGGACACACACTGAAGCTTTCTTT.

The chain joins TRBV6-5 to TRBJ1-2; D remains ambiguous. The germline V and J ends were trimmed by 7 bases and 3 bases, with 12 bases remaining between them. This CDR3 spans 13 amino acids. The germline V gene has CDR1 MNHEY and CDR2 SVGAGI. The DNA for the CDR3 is TGTGCCAGCACCATTAGGACGGACTATGGCTACACCTTC. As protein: CASTIRTDYGYTF.

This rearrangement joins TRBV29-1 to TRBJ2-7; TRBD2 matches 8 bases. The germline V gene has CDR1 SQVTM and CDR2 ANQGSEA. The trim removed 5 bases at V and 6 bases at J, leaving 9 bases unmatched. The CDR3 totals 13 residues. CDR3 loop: CSVNGAGAGEQYF. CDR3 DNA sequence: TGCAGCGTTAACGGAGCGGGAGCTGGCGAGCAGTACTTC.

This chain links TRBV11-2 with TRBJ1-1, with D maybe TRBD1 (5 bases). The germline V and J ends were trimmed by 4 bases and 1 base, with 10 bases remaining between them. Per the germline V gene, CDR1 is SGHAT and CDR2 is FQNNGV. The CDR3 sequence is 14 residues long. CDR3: CASSSDGQNTEAFF. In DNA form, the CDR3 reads TGTGCCAGCAGCTCGGATGGACAGAACACTGAAGCTTTCTTT.